This T cell receptor (beta chain) appears in the sequencing data of a study of spatial heterogeneity in lung cancer. The time point here: blood at routine non-recurrence follow-up after resection. Whole RNA obtained from tumor, nontumor lung or frozen PBMC underwent sequencing without sorting. MiXCR was run by TCRdb on the 5' RACE reads, yielding one entry per CDR3 protein. The data contain about 50,000 distinct CDR3 sequences, around 7.7% of them singletons. The germline V and J ends were trimmed by 10 bases and 4 bases, with 17 bases remaining between them. Germline loops: CDR1 SEHNR, CDR2 FQNEAQ (reference sequence). The CDR3 covers 15 residues. This clonotype was observed many times.

This receptor was identified in a female donor with early-stage non-small cell lung cancer. Sequenced here: PBMCs, sampled at follow-up. The chain couples TRBV7-9 to TRBJ2-6; D gene uncertain. The DNA for the CDR3 is TGTGCCACGGTCAGCCCGTCGTCAGGGGCCAACGTCCTGACTTTC. It translates to CATVSPSSGANVLTF. The full variable domain, with the rest looked up from reference TRBV7-9 and TRBJ2-6, is DTGVSQNPRHKITKRGQNVTFRCDPISEHNRLYWYRQTLGQGPEFLTYFQNEAQLEKSRLLSDRFSAERPKGSFSTLEIQRTEQGDSAMYLCATVSPSSGANVLTFGAGSRLTVL.